These 31 T cell receptor beta chains were sequenced from one sample in a study of vaccination effects on CD4 cells after COVID-19. Scientists isolated CD4+ T cells after an approximately 9-day culture period ended. Two-dose BNT162b2 or mRNA-1273 vaccination was given to participants. These receptors' antigens are unknown. Measured with immunoSEQ multiplex PCR; TCRdb has only the in-frame clones, and not every one. Found here are tens of thousands of clones, under 80% of them singletons; the top ten hold under 2.5%. Sequences were derived from CD4+ T cells from PBMCs cultured without peptide, sampled after COVID-19 vaccination. These receptor sequences come from a human donor who received a COVID-19 vaccine.

This chain joins TRBV28 and TRBJ2-1; TRBD2 agrees at 10 bases. Trimming took 6 bases from V and 10 from J; bases not matched to a gene: 6. Germline V lookup: CDR1 MDHEN, CDR2 SYDVKM. CDR3 length equals 13 residues. The DNA for the CDR3 is TGTGCCAGCAGCCACCAGGGACTAGCGGAGCAGTTCTTC. This gives the protein CASSHQGLAEQFF.

The table lists this clone with a few counts. The rearrangement links TRBV28 to TRBJ1-2, with D hard to call. Germline CDR1 and CDR2: MDHEN and SYDVKM. Between the trimmed V and J ends, which lost 3 bases and 3 bases, there was a span of 8 bases. This CDR3 comprises 13 residues. The CDR3 sequence: CASSLEIDYGYTF. The CDR3 DNA reads TGTGCCAGCAGTTTGGAGATTGACTATGGCTACACCTTC.

V is TRBV5-1 and J is TRBJ2-1; D is possibly TRBD1 (5 bases). Germline CDR1 is SGHRS and CDR2 is YFSETQ. The CDR3 loop spans 14 amino acids. V was shortened by 5 bases and J by 4 bases, with 13 bases between the two germline ends. The DNA of the CDR3 is TGCGCCAGCAGTGAGACAGCTCTATACAATGAGCAGTTCTTC. Protein product: CASSETALYNEQFF. Full variable domain (remainder filled in from reference TRBV5-1 and TRBJ2-1): KAGVTQTPRYLIKTRGQQVTLSCSPISGHRSVSWYQQTPGQGLQFLFEYFSETQRNKGNFPGRFSGRQFSNSRSEMNVSTLELGDSALYLCASSETALYNEQFFGPGTRLTVL.

This sequence joins TRBV7-8 and TRBJ1-1; D is possibly TRBD1 (6 bases). CDR1 is SGHVS and CDR2 is FQNEAQ in the germline V gene. Deletions cut 2 bases from V and 5 bases from J, with 27 bases between. This CDR3 is 19 amino acids long. The DNA for the CDR3 is TGTGCCAGCAGCTTAACACACAGATCACAGGGCTTGATGCTAACTGAAGCTTTCTTT. It codes for CASSLTHRSQGLMLTEAFF.

This clone has just one count. The chain couples TRBV4-3 to TRBJ1-2; D is ambiguous. The germline CDR1 and CDR2 sequences are LGHNA and YSLEER. The CDR3 contains 13 residues. Between the trimmed V and J ends, which lost 1 base and 6 bases, there was a span of 9 bases. Written as DNA, the CDR3 is TGCGCCAGCAGCCAAGGCCTGGAGGATGGCTACACCTTC. As protein: CASSQGLEDGYTF.

The genes are TRBV3-1 (or the pseudogene TRBV3-2) and TRBJ1-1; 11 bases map to TRBD1. With 0 bases clipped from V and 2 bases from J, the junction kept 8 bases outside the gene matches. The CDR3 loop spans 18 amino acids. Germline CDR1 and CDR2: LGHDT and YNNKEL (reference sequence). Here the CDR3 DNA reads TGTGCCAGCAGCCAAGATATCCGGGACAGGGGGTTCAACACTGAAGCTTTCTTT. It yields the protein CASSQDIRDRGFNTEAFF.

The chain joins TRBV6-1 to TRBJ2-7, with D possibly matching TRBD2 (7 bases). Trimming left V 4 bases short and J 0 bases short, with 19 bases between. This CDR3 region has 17 residues. CDR1 and CDR2 (germline): MNHNS, SASEGT. CDR3 coding DNA: TGTGCCAGCAGTGCTTTCGGGGGGCCCCTAAGCTCCTACGAGCAGTACGTC. It translates to CASSAFGGPLSSYEQYV.

This clone was seen a handful of times. The chain links TRBV2 to TRBJ1-3, with 8 bases aligning to TRBD1. The CDR3 contains 13 residues. Germline V gives CDR1 SNHLY, CDR2 FYNNEI. Trimming took 4 bases from V and 8 from J; bases not matched to a gene: 4. CDR3 sequence (DNA): TGTGCCAGCAGTGTACAGGGGGAGTACACCATATATTTT. It yields the protein CASSVQGEYTIYF.

The V and J genes are TRBV7-2 and TRBJ2-3; D gene uncertain. V lost 6 bases, J lost 0 bases, and 16 bases lay in between. The CDR3 spans 16 residues. Germline CDR1 reads SGHTA; CDR2 reads FQGNSA. The CDR3 region has the DNA TGTGCCAGCAGTCCTACCGGACGTACTAGCACAGATACGCAGTATTTT. It yields the protein CASSPTGRTSTDTQYF.

This chain joins TRBV5-1 and TRBJ2-2; 7 nucleotides match TRBD1. V was pared by 4 bases and J by 4 bases, with 10 bases of the junction left unmatched. Germline values: CDR1 SGHRS, CDR2 YFSETQ. This CDR3 has 16 residues. DNA for the CDR3: TGCGCCAGCAGCACAACCGGGACAGTACTCACCGGGGAGCTGTTTTTT. Translating gives CASSTTGTVLTGELFF.

The chain carries TRBV2 and TRBJ2-3; no reliable D call. The CDR3 runs to 12 residues. The germline V and J ends were trimmed by 7 bases and 2 bases, with 7 bases remaining between them. Germline V lookup: CDR1 SNHLY, CDR2 FYNNEI. CDR3 nucleotide sequence: TGTGCCAGCACAAGCAACACAGATACGCAGTATTTT. Protein sequence: CASTSNTDTQYF.

The chain couples TRBV2 to TRBJ2-3; 10 bases map to TRBD2. The CDR3 consists of 15 residues. Germline V gives CDR1 SNHLY, CDR2 FYNNEI. J was trimmed by 6 bases and V by 2 bases; bases with no gene match: 5. The CDR3 bases are TGTGCCAGCAGTGAAACTAGCGGGGTAGGGGATACGCAGTATTTT. This codes for CASSETSGVGDTQYF. The full variable domain, its missing parts supplied by reference TRBV2 and TRBJ2-3, is EPEVTQTPSHQVTQMGQEVILRCVPISNHLYFYWYRQILGQKVEFLVSFYNNEISEKSEIFDDQFSVERPDGSNFTLKIRSTKLEDSAMYFCASSETSGVGDTQYFGPGTRLTVL.

J is TRBJ2-3 and V is TRBV2; TRBD1 aligns across 7 bases. Germline CDR1 SNHLY, CDR2 FYNNEI. J lost 2 bases, V lost 4 bases, and 6 bases had no gene match. CDR3 length equals 15 residues. CDR3 DNA: TGTGCCAGCAGTGGACAGGGTCAAAACACAGATACGCAGTATTTT. The encoded protein is CASSGQGQNTDTQYF.

This chain links TRBV18 with TRBJ2-5; D gene uncertain. The germline CDR1 and CDR2 sequences are KGHSH and LQKENI. V was trimmed by 0 bases and J by 2 bases, leaving 13 bases between them. The CDR3 is 16 residues long. The CDR3 spells CASSPPRRAAQETQYF. In DNA form, the CDR3 reads TGTGCCAGCTCACCACCCCGCCGAGCTGCGCAAGAGACCCAGTACTTC.

The chain couples TRBV10-3 to TRBJ1-4; possible D gene TRBD1, 6 bases. The CDR3 runs 15 residues. V was shortened by 3 bases and J by 6 bases, with 14 bases between the two germline ends. Germline V lookup: CDR1 ENHRY, CDR2 SYGVKD. CDR3 in DNA: TGTGCCATCAGTGAAGAGGGGGTTCGCGATGAAAAACTGTTTTTT. It specifies CAISEEGVRDEKLFF.

This clone was seen more than once but under ten times. CDR3 nucleotide sequence: TGTGCCACCGGTGGGCAGAATAATGAAAAACTGTTTTTT. This encodes CATGGQNNEKLFF. The V call is TRBV24-1, the J call TRBJ1-4; D ambiguous. The CDR3 totals 13 residues. Trimming stripped 9 bases from V and 4 bases from J, with 11 bases between. Germline V CDR1 and CDR2: KGHDR, SFDVKD.

This clone is a singleton in its sample. The CDR3 here is CASSSRLAPDRETQYF. The CDR3 coding sequence is TGTGCCAGCAGTTCTAGACTAGCGCCGGATAGGGAGACCCAGTACTTC. V is TRBV27 and J is TRBJ2-5, with 8 bases fitting TRBD2. The CDR3 covers 16 residues. Germline trimming cut 4 bases from V and 5 bases from J; bases unmatched to any gene: 12. Germline-derived CDR1 and CDR2 are MNHEY and SMNVEV (reference sequence).

The CDR3, as DNA: TGTGCCAGCAGCTTAGCTTCGGAAAACATTCAGTACTTC. It encodes CASSLASENIQYF. The V gene is TRBV11-3, the J gene TRBJ2-4; D is ambiguous. CDR3 length: 13 amino acids. The V end lost 1 base, the J end lost 5 bases, and 6 bases lay between the germline ends. CDR1 and CDR2 from the germline V gene are SGHNT and YENEEA.

As to this clone: The same CDR3 can be traced to other DNA sequences in this sample. The chain couples TRBV18 to TRBJ1-2; D gene unclear. Germline V lookup: CDR1 KGHSH, CDR2 LQKENI. The CDR3 consists of 14 residues. V lost 6 bases and J lost 2, with 13 bases in between. CDR3 nucleotides: TGTGCCAGCTCCCTCACGGGCGGGAACTATGGCTACACCTTC. It encodes CASSLTGGNYGYTF.

The rearrangement links TRBV12-5 to TRBJ2-5; D might be TRBD1 (6 bases). Germline V CDR1 and CDR2: LGHNT, FRNRAP. The V and J ends lost 8 bases and 5 bases respectively, with 12 bases between them. CDR3 size: 12 residues. In DNA, the CDR3 is TGTGCTAGTAACCGGCAGGGGGAGACCCAGTACTTC. It translates to CASNRQGETQYF.

J is TRBJ2-1 and V is TRBV19; 9 nucleotides align to TRBD1. After removal of 4 bases from V and 5 bases from J, the junction contained 12 bases not matched to a gene. CDR3 length: 17 amino acids. Germline loops: CDR1 LNHDA, CDR2 SQIVND (reference sequence). In DNA form, the CDR3 reads TGTGCCAGTAGTACCCGATTACCGGGACAGGGAGACAATGAGCAGTTCTTC. Its translation is CASSTRLPGQGDNEQFF. Full variable domain (outside the CDR3, taken from reference TRBV19 and TRBJ2-1): DGGITQSPKYLFRKEGQNVTLSCEQNLNHDAMYWYRQDPGQGLRLIYYSQIVNDFQKGDIAEGYSVSREKKESFPLTVTSAQKNPTAFYLCASSTRLPGQGDNEQFFGPGTRLTVL.

This clone occurred a few times. The V call is TRBV5-1, the J call TRBJ2-3; the match to TRBD2 covers 12 bases. V was pared by 2 bases and J by 3 bases, with 4 bases of the junction left unmatched. The germline CDR1 and CDR2 sequences are SGHRS and YFSETQ. This CDR3 region has 16 residues. Here the CDR3 DNA reads TGCGCCAGCAGCTTTACTAGCGGGGGGAGTACAGATACGCAGTATTTT. It specifies CASSFTSGGSTDTQYF.

The rearrangement links TRBV19 to TRBJ2-1, with a tentative D call TRBD2 (6 bases). Trimming took 4 bases from V and 3 from J, leaving 10 bases between them. Germline V lookup: CDR1 LNHDA, CDR2 SQIVND (reference sequence). This CDR3 is built from 14 residues. Here the CDR3 DNA reads TGTGCCAGTAGTAAGCGGGCTTACTACAATGAGCAGTTCTTC. It codes for CASSKRAYYNEQFF.

This clone was detected once. The CDR3 is CASSPRDRFGEQYV. The CDR3 DNA reads as TGTGCCAGCTCACCACGGGACAGGTTCGGAGAGCAGTACGTC. The V call is TRBV18, the J call TRBJ2-7; 8 bases line up with TRBD1. This CDR3 contains 14 residues. The germline V gene encodes CDR1 KGHSH and CDR2 LQKENI. V gave up 1 base and J gave up 7 bases; unmatched junction bases: 6.

The chain combines TRBV6-5 with TRBJ2-3; possibly TRBD1 for D (6 bases). The CDR3 runs 12 residues. Between the trimmed V and J ends, which lost 4 bases and 6 bases, there was a span of 8 bases. CDR1 MNHEY and CDR2 SVGAGI come from the germline V gene. The CDR3 protein is CASSFTGDTQYF. The CDR3 DNA sequence: TGTGCCAGCAGTTTCACAGGGGATACGCAGTATTTT.

The chain combines TRBV10-3 with TRBJ1-2, with D unresolved. The germline gives CDR1 ENHRY, CDR2 SYGVKD. Trimming cost V 4 bases and J 8 bases, with 20 bases left between them. This CDR3 region has 15 residues. The DNA of the CDR3 is TGTGCCATCAGTGGGACGGACTTGCGAACTATGGGCTACACCTTC. It translates to CAISGTDLRTMGYTF.

The table lists this clone with a few counts. In the same sample, other DNA sequences code for this CDR3. The chain carries TRBV5-1 and TRBJ1-1, with D unclear. V was cut by 2 bases and J by 1 base, with 6 bases left in between. The germline V gene has CDR1 SGHRS and CDR2 YFSETQ. CDR3 length equals 13 residues. CDR3 sequence reads: CASSFSGNTEAFF. The CDR3 DNA is TGCGCCAGCAGCTTTTCGGGGAACACTGAAGCTTTCTTT.

The genes are TRBV7-9 and TRBJ1-2; D ambiguous. CDR3 length: 16 residues. From germline, CDR1 is SEHNR and CDR2 FQNEAQ (reference sequence). V lost 2 bases, J lost 3 bases, and 16 bases lay in between. CDR3 sequence (DNA): TGTGCCAGCAGCTTATGGGGTCGAGGGAACCACTATGGCTACACCTTC. It is translated as CASSLWGRGNHYGYTF.

A single count supports this clone. J is TRBJ1-4 and V is TRBV2; D may be TRBD1 (6 bases). The CDR3 has 12 amino acids. Germline V gene sequence: CDR1 SNHLY, CDR2 FYNNEI. The V and J ends lost 8 bases and 6 bases respectively, with 10 bases between them. The CDR3 protein is CASESGDEKLFF. The CDR3 DNA sequence: TGTGCCAGCGAGTCAGGGGATGAAAAACTGTTTTTT.

The V call is TRBV6-4, the J call TRBJ1-2; D is possibly TRBD1 (6 bases). The germline V gene has CDR1 MRHNA and CDR2 SNTAGT. There are 13 residues in the CDR3. V dropped 6 bases and J dropped 8 bases, with 16 bases sitting between them. CDR3 bases: TGTGCCAGCAGCTTAACAGGGATTAGAGGCTACACCTTC. Translation: CASSLTGIRGYTF.

Only one count was recorded for this clone. The CDR3 region is CASSYPARWETQYF. DNA for the CDR3: TGTGCCAGCAGTTACCCCGCCCGGTGGGAGACCCAGTACTTC. J is TRBJ2-5 and V is TRBV6-2 or TRBV6-3; D not certain. This CDR3 is 14 amino acids long. Germline V gives CDR1 MNHEY, CDR2 SVGEGT. The V gene lost 2 bases and the J gene lost 5 bases, with 12 bases spanning the gap.